Listed below are T cell receptor beta chains from one sample, sequenced in a study of response to subunit inactivated influenza vaccine. TCRdb analysed the RT-PCR reads with MiXCR anew, one entry per CDR3 protein. The sample contains approximately 730,000 distinct CDR3 sequences, roughly 13% of which appear only once. The source was PBMCs from blood, collected less than 15 days before vaccination. The origin of the receptors is a man aged 50 or older who received an inactivated influenza vaccine. The CDR3 runs from the conserved cysteine through the conserved F or W. D genes are given only for firm matches. The size entry is marked missing in some rows and otherwise reads once, few, many or a size class.

CDR3: CASRKSSYEQYF; DNA: TGTGCCAGCAGAAAGAGCTCCTACGAGCAGTACTTC; size: .; J: TRBJ2-7; D: .; length: 12; V: TRBV6-5
CDR3: CASSHSNPRGEAFF; DNA: TGTGCCAGCAGCCACTCAAACCCACGCGGTGAAGCTTTCTTT; size: .; J: TRBJ1-1; D: .; length: 14; V: TRBV3-1
CDR3: CASSIRGGGTDTQYF; DNA: TGTGCCAGTAGTATTCGTGGGGGCGGCACAGATACGCAGTATTTT; size: few; J: TRBJ2-3; D: .; length: 15; V: TRBV19
CDR3: CASRTLGGRAGETQYF; DNA: TGTGCCAGCAGGACTCTCGGCGGGAGGGCAGGAGAGACCCAGTACTTC; size: .; J: TRBJ2-5; D: TRBD2; length: 16; V: TRBV7-2
CDR3: CASSSGITCWALFF; DNA: TGTGCCAGCAGCTCCGGGATAACCTGCTGGGCACTGTTTTTT; size: .; J: TRBJ2-2; D: .; length: 14; V: TRBV7-1
CDR3: CASRRTGTITDTQYF; DNA: TGTGCCAGCAGGCGAACAGGGACGATCACAGATACGCAGTATTTT; size: few; J: TRBJ2-3; D: .; length: 15; V: TRBV7-9
CDR3: CSVIAGGARTPDTQYF; DNA: TGCAGCGTGATAGCGGGAGGAGCAAGAACTCCAGATACGCAGTATTTT; size: .; J: TRBJ2-3; D: TRBD2; length: 16; V: TRBV29-1
CDR3: CASSYQGRGDTEAFF; DNA: TGTGCCAGCAGTTACCAGGGACGGGGAGACACTGAAGCTTTCTTT; size: .; J: TRBJ1-1; D: .; length: 15; V: TRBV6-5
CDR3: CAISVSSGGSETQYF; DNA: TGTGCCATCAGTGTAAGCTCGGGGGGATCCGAGACCCAGTACTTC; size: .; J: TRBJ2-5; D: TRBD2; length: 15; V: TRBV10-3
CDR3: CASSLEGRQPQHF; DNA: TGCGCCAGCAGCTTGGAAGGTAGACAGCCCCAGCATTTT; size: many; J: TRBJ1-5; D: .; length: 13; V: TRBV5-1
CDR3: CASSLERGGGYTF; DNA: TGTGCCAGCAGCTTAGAGCGGGGGGGAGGCTACACCTTC; size: .; J: TRBJ1-2; D: .; length: 13; V: TRBV7-2
CDR3: CASATTTYQETQYF; DNA: TGCGCCAGCGCTACGACTACGTACCAAGAGACCCAGTACTTC; size: few; J: TRBJ2-5; D: .; length: 14; V: TRBV4-3
CDR3: CSVSGKAGTEAFF; DNA: TGCAGCGTTTCAGGAAAGGCGGGCACTGAAGCTTTCTTT; size: many; J: TRBJ1-1; D: .; length: 13; V: TRBV29-1
CDR3: CASSSSGDKAGELFF; DNA: TGTGCCAGCAGCTCAAGTGGGGACAAGGCGGGGGAGCTGTTTTTT; size: .; J: TRBJ2-2; D: .; length: 15; V: TRBV7-2
CDR3: CASSARLTSGETQYF; DNA: TGTGCCAGCAGCGCACGTTTAACTAGCGGAGAGACCCAGTACTTC; size: many; J: TRBJ2-5; D: TRBD2; length: 15; V: TRBV11-2
CDR3: CASSPGLENNEQFF; DNA: TGTGCCAGCAGTCCGGGACTAGAAAACAATGAGCAGTTCTTC; size: .; J: TRBJ2-1; D: TRBD2; length: 14; V: TRBV6-1
CDR3: CASRRQGANNEQFF; DNA: TGTGCCAGCAGGAGACAGGGGGCCAACAATGAGCAGTTCTTC; size: .; J: TRBJ2-1; D: TRBD1; length: 14; V: TRBV25-1
CDR3: CSVRWTSGRGGEETQYF; DNA: TGCAGCGTTCGGTGGACTAGCGGGAGAGGAGGGGAGGAGACCCAGTACTTC; size: .; J: TRBJ2-5; D: TRBD2; length: 17; V: TRBV29-1
CDR3: CASSLDSNNEQFF; DNA: TGTGCCAGCAGTTTGGACAGTAACAATGAGCAGTTCTTC; size: many; J: TRBJ2-1; D: .; length: 13; V: TRBV28
CDR3: CASRPDRRHAFF; DNA: TGTGCCAGCAGGCCGGACAGGAGACACGCTTTCTTT; size: many; J: TRBJ1-1; D: TRBD1; length: 12; V: TRBV6-2/TRBV6-3
CDR3: CASASRSYEQYF; DNA: TGTGCCAGCGCGTCCCGCTCCTACGAGCAGTACTTC; size: many; J: TRBJ2-7; D: .; length: 12; V: TRBV12-3/TRBV12-4
CDR3: CASTYDTQETQYF; DNA: TGTGCCAGCACCTATGACACCCAAGAGACCCAGTACTTC; size: .; J: TRBJ2-5; D: .; length: 13; V: TRBV12-3/TRBV12-4
CDR3: CSARDPEARTFF; DNA: TGCAGTGCTAGAGATCCTGAAGCCAGAACTTTCTTT; size: few; J: TRBJ1-1; D: .; length: 12; V: TRBV20-1
CDR3: CASSSPGTQNIQYF; DNA: TGTGCCAGCAGCTCCCCCGGGACACAAAACATTCAGTACTTC; size: .; J: TRBJ2-4; D: .; length: 14; V: TRBV7-2
CDR3: CASGQGADTQYF; DNA: TGTGCCAGTGGACAGGGGGCGGATACGCAGTATTTT; size: many; J: TRBJ2-3; D: TRBD1; length: 12; V: TRBV25-1
CDR3: CASSSSTGGVEQFF; DNA: TGTGCCAGCAGCTCTTCGACAGGGGGCGTGGAGCAGTTCTTC; size: .; J: TRBJ2-1; D: TRBD1; length: 14; V: TRBV7-3
CDR3: CASRRTVYSNQPQHF; DNA: TGTGCCAGCAGACGGACGGTATATAGCAATCAGCCCCAGCATTTT; size: many; J: TRBJ1-5; D: .; length: 15; V: TRBV6-1